The T cell receptor beta chain under discussion was sequenced for a study of blood T cell repertoires in COVID-19. Clinical history reported by participants formed the basis on which cohorts were assigned. The CDR3 runs to 13 residues. Germline CDR1 and CDR2: MDHEN and SYDVKM. Trimming left V 6 bases short and J 0 bases short, with 9 bases between. Profiling relied on immunoSEQ multiplex PCR, and the TCRdb table lists in-frame clones only, not all of them. The table has a few hundred thousand clones, roughly 87% seen once. Sequencing was carried out using PBMCs or T cells enriched from blood (not recorded which). The source is a middle-aged woman who had recovered from COVID-19. The chain links TRBV28 to TRBJ2-7; D not resolved. CDR3 loop: CASREESSYEQYF. The CDR3 DNA is TGTGCCAGCAGAGAGGAGAGCTCCTACGAGCAGTACTTC.